Detailed here is one TCR beta chain. Antigen specificity is unknown. This specimen belongs to a study of cytotoxic CD8 clonotypes in ibrutinib-treated CLL. As for the study in general: Responses: approximately 24 partial, 2 complete; after median approximately 68 months, about 14 stayed remitted, some 12 progressed. On average, each sample had roughly 230,000 productive templates and more than 75,000 productive rearrangements.

Libraries of TCR beta were made from approximately 2 micrograms of genomic DNA that came from cryopreserved PBMCs. The germline CDR1 and CDR2 sequences are SGHVS and FQNEAQ. The CDR3 covers 14 residues. Deletions cut 0 bases from V and 2 bases from J, with 8 bases between. The method was immunoSEQ multiplex PCR; TCRdb's version includes in-frame clones alone and lacks a portion of them. The sample includes 250,000 to 350,000 clones, approximately 79% of them seen just once. Study-level points and caveats: While tracking circulating CD8+ T-cell counts, baseline clonality exceeded that of age-matched healthy donors.

This receptor was identified in a human donor with chronic lymphocytic leukemia. The V call is TRBV7-8, the J call TRBJ2-7, with a tentative D call TRBD2 (5 bases). The source material was PBMCs, sampled at disease progression, from a patient treated with ibrutinib. The CDR3 protein is CASSLAAGPYEQYF. In DNA, the CDR3 is TGTGCCAGCAGCTTAGCGGCGGGTCCCTACGAGCAGTACTTC.